This TCR beta chain was profiled in a study of T cell changes during pregnancy in multiple sclerosis. Generated by immunoSEQ multiplex PCR, the TCRdb table keeps only in-frame clones and is missing some. This table holds about 59,000 clones, 90% found once. The sequences come from peripheral blood, collected in the third trimester of pregnancy. The clonotype comes from a female donor in good health, enrolled as a control in a pregnancy study.

The CDR3 loop is CASSNPRDSTYEQYF. The CDR3 region has the DNA TGTGCCAGCAGCAATCCCCGGGACAGTACCTACGAGCAGTACTTC. V gene TRBV7-9 combines with J gene TRBJ2-7; 7 bases are shared with TRBD1. CDR3 length: 15 residues. The V segment lost 5 bases and the J segment 2 bases; nucleotides outside the gene matches: 9. The germline V gene encodes CDR1 SEHNR and CDR2 FQNEAQ (reference sequence). Full variable domain (remainder filled in from reference TRBV7-9 and TRBJ2-7): DTGVSQNPRHKITKRGQNVTFRCDPISEHNRLYWYRQTLGQGPEFLTYFQNEAQLEKSRLLSDRFSAERPKGSFSTLEIQRTEQGDSAMYLCASSNPRDSTYEQYFGPGTRLTVT.